What follows is one T cell receptor (beta chain) and its context. No antigen is known for it. The data were taken from a study of shared clonotypes between healthy human individuals. Study-level background: A donor's plate count was three for CD4 naive and three for CD4 memory; CD8 naive had two and CD8 memory one. Findings and caveats of the study: Larger estimated richness was generally recorded for naive subsets relative to memory subsets. Since donors were few, the genetic and exposure-history diversity represented was limited.

The authors combined CD45RO+ cells with CCR7-negative CD45RA+ TemRA cells as CD8 memory. V trimming: 4 bases; J trimming: 7 bases; junction bases outside the gene matches: 12. Germline CDR1 and CDR2: MNHNS and SASEGT. The CDR3 spans 15 residues. Profiling relied on immunoSEQ multiplex PCR, and the TCRdb table lists in-frame clones only, not all of them. There are a few hundred thousand clones in the sample; about nine tenths occur only once, and around 15% lies in the top ten. The chain links TRBV6-1 to TRBJ2-5, with 7 bases identical to TRBD1. The receptor was derived from a man aged 18 to 29 in good health. The sample comprised memory CD8+ T cells sorted from blood. Regarding subset: CD45RO+ cells pooled with CCR7-negative TemRA cells. CDR3 nucleotide sequence: TGTGCCAGCAGTGTCGGGGACAGCCGCTTGGGGACCCAGTACTTC. It is translated as CASSVGDSRLGTQYF.